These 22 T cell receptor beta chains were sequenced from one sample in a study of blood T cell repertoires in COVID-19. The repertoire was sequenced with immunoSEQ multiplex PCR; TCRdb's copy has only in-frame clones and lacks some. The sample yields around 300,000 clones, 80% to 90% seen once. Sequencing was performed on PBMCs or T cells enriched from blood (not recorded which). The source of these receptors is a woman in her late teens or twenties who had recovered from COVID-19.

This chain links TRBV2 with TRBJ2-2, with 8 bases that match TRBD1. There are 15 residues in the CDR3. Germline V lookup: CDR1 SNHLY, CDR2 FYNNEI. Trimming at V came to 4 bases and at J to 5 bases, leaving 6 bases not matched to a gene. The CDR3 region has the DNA TGTGCCAGCAGTGTTCAGGGGGCGCGAACCGGGGAGCTGTTTTTT. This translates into CASSVQGARTGELFF.

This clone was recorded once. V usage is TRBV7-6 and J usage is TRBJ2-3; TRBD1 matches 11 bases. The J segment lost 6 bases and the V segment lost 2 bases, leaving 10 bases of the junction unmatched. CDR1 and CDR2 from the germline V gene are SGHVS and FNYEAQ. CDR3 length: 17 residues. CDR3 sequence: CASSLRNWGQGDDTQYF. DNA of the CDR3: TGTGCCAGCAGCTTACGCAATTGGGGACAGGGGGACGATACGCAGTATTTT. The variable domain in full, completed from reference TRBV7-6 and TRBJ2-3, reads GAGVSQSPRYKVTKRGQDVALRCDPISGHVSLYWYRQALGQGPEFLTYFNYEAQQDKSGLPNDRFSAERPEGSISTLTIQRTEQRDSAMYRCASSLRNWGQGDDTQYFGPGTRLTVL.

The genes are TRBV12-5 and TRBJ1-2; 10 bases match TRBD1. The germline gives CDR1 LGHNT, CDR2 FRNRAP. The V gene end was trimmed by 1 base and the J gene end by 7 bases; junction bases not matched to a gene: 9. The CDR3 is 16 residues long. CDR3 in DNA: TGTGCTAGTGGTTTGGCAACCGGGACAGGGGTTCGTGGCTACACCTTC. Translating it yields CASGLATGTGVRGYTF.

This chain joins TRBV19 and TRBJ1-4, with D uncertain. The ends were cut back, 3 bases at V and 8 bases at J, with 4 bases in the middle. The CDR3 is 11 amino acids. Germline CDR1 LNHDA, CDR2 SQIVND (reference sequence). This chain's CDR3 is CASSMREKLFF. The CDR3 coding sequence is TGTGCCAGTAGTATGAGGGAAAAACTGTTTTTT.

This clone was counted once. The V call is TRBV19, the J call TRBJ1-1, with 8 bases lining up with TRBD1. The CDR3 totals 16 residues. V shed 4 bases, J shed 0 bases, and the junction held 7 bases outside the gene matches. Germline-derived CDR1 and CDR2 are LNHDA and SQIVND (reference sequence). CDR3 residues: CASSKGQGPMNTEAFF. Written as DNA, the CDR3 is TGTGCCAGTAGTAAAGGACAGGGCCCCATGAACACTGAAGCTTTCTTT.

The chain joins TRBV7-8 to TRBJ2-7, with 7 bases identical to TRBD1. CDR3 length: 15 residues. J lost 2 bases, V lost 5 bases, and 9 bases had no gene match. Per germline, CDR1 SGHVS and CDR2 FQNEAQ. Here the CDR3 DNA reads TGTGCCAGCAGCCTCACAGGGGACACCACCTACGAGCAGTACTTC. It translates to CASSLTGDTTYEQYF.

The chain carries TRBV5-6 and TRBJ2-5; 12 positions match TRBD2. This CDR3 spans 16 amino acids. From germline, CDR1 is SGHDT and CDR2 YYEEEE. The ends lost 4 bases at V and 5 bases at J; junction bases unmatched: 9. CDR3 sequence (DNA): TGTGCCAGCAGCGCGCCGGGACTAGCGGGTCAGGAGACCCAGTACTTC. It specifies CASSAPGLAGQETQYF.

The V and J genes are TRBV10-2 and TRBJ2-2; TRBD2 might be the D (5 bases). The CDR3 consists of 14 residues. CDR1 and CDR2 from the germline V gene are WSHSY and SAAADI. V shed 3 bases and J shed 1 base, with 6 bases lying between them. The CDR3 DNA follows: TGCGCCAGCAGTGATCGGGGGAACACCGGGGAGCTGTTTTTT. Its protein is CASSDRGNTGELFF.

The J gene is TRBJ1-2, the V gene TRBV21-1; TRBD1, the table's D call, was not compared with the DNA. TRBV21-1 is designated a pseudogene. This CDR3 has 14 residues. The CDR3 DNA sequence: TGTGCCAGCAGCAAAGCGCTTACAGTCGTAGGCTACACCTTC. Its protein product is CASSKALTVVGYTF.

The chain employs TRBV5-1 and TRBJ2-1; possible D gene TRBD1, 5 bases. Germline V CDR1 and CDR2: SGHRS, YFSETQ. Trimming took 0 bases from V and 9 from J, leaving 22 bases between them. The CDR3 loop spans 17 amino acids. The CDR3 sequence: CASSLVGWQGGVFEQFF. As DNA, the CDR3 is TGCGCCAGCAGCTTGGTGGGCTGGCAGGGTGGGGTATTTGAGCAGTTCTTC. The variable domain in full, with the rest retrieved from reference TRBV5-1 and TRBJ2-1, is KAGVTQTPRYLIKTRGQQVTLSCSPISGHRSVSWYQQTPGQGLQFLFEYFSETQRNKGNFPGRFSGRQFSNSRSEMNVSTLELGDSALYLCASSLVGWQGGVFEQFFGPGTRLTVL.

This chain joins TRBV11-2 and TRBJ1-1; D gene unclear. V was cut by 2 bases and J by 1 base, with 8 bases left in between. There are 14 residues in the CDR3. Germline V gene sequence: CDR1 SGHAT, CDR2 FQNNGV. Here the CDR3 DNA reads TGTGCCAGCAGCTTATCGCACGGGAACACTGAAGCTTTCTTT. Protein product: CASSLSHGNTEAFF.

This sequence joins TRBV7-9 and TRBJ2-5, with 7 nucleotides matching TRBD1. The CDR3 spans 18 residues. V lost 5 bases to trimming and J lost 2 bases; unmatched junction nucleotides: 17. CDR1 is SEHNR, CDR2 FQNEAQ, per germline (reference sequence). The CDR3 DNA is TGTGCCAGCAGCGTTAGGCGCCCTGAAGGGGACAGACAAGAGACCCAGTACTTC. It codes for CASSVRRPEGDRQETQYF.

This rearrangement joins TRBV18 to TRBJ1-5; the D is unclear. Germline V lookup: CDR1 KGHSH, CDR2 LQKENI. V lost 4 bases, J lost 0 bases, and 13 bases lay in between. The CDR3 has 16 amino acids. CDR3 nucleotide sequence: TGTGCCAGCTCACGGGGAGCGATTTATAGCAATCAGCCCCAGCATTTT. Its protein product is CASSRGAIYSNQPQHF.

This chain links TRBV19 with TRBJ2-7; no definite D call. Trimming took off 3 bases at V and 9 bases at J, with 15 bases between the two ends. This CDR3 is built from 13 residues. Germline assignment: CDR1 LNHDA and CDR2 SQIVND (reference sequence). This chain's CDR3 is CASSMNKVTPQYF. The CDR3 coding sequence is TGTGCCAGTAGTATGAATAAGGTGACACCGCAGTACTTC.

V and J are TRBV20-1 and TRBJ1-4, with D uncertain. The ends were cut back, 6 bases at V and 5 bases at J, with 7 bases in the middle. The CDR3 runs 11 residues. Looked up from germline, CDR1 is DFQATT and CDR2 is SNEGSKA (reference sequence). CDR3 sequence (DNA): TGCAGTGCCGCCGGGAATGAAAAACTGTTTTTT. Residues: CSAAGNEKLFF.

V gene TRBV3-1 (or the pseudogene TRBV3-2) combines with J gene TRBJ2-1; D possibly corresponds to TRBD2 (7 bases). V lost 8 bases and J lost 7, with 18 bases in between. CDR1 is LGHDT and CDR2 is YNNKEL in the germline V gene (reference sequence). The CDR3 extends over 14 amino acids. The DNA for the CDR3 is TGTGCCAGCGCCCACGCGGGGGCCGAGAATGAGCAGTTCTTC. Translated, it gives CASAHAGAENEQFF.

The CDR3 loop reads CASSLGVHRVNTEAFF. The CDR3 DNA reads TGTGCCAGCAGCTTAGGGGTCCACAGGGTCAACACTGAAGCTTTCTTT. The V gene is TRBV7-2, the J gene TRBJ1-1, with a weak D call TRBD1 (6 bases). The CDR3 contains 16 residues. Germline lookup yields CDR1 SGHTA and CDR2 FQGNSA. V was cut by 1 base and J by 2 bases, with 14 bases left in between.

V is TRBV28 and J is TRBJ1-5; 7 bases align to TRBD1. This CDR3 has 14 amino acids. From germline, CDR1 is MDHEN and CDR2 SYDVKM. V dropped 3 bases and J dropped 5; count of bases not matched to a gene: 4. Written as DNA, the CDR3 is TGTGCCAGCAGTTTGGGGACAGAAGATCAGCCCCAGCATTTT. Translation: CASSLGTEDQPQHF.

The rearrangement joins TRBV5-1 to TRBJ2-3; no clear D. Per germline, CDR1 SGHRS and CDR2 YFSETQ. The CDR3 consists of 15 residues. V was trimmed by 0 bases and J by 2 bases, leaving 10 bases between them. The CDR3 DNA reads TGCGCCAGCAGCTTGGGTGACATCTCCACAGATACGCAGTATTTT. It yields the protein CASSLGDISTDTQYF.

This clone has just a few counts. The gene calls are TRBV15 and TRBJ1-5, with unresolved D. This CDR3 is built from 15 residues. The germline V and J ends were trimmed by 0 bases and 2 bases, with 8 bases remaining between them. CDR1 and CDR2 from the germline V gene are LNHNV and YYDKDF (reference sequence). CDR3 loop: CATSRDGRGNQPQHF. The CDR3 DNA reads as TGTGCCACCAGCAGAGATGGCCGTGGCAATCAGCCCCAGCATTTT.

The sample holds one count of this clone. The CDR3, as DNA: TGCAGCGCCTCTTTTCGGAGACACACTGAAGCTTTCTTT. Translated, it gives CSASFRRHTEAFF. The chain uses TRBV29-1 and TRBJ1-1, with unresolved D. V dropped 7 bases and J dropped 3 bases, with 15 bases sitting between them. Germline CDR1 is SQVTM and CDR2 is ANQGSEA. The CDR3 loop spans 13 amino acids.

The CDR3 sequence: CASSPPGIGYTF. CDR3 sequence (DNA): TGTGCCAGTAGTCCCCCGGGGATTGGCTACACCTTC. This sequence joins TRBV19 and TRBJ1-2; D remains ambiguous. V gave up 5 bases and J gave up 7 bases, with 11 bases separating them. CDR3 size: 12 residues. The V gene's germline CDR1 is LNHDA and CDR2 SQIVND (reference sequence).